These 8 T cell receptor beta chains originate from one sample sequenced in a study of shared clonotypes between healthy human individuals. Here immunoSEQ multiplex PCR was the method, and the copy in TCRdb shows in-frame clones only, minus some. The sample lists about 2.3 million clones, over 90% occurring once. Input material: naive CD4+ T cells from PBMCs. The subset: CD45RA+ positively selected. The receptor set was obtained from a young man in good health. Some clones in this sample may be carry-over from other donors' samples.

The V and J genes are TRBV29-1 and TRBJ1-4; 7 nucleotides line up with TRBD1. The CDR3 covers 14 residues. V lost 3 bases and J lost 7; bases outside the gene matches: 8. CDR1 and CDR2 from the germline V gene are SQVTM and ANQGSEA. CDR3 in DNA: TGCAGCGTTGAGGGGGAGGGGGCTGGTGAAAAACTGTTTTTT. This translates into CSVEGEGAGEKLFF. The variable domain in full, completed from reference TRBV29-1 and TRBJ1-4, reads SAVISQKPSRDICQRGTSLTIQCQVDSQVTMMFWYRQQPGQSLTLIATANQGSEATYESGFVIDKFPISRPNLTFSTLTVSNMSPEDSSIYLCSVEGEGAGEKLFFGSGTQLSVL.

The V gene is TRBV21-1, the J gene TRBJ1-1; TRBD1 reflects the table's D call only, with no check against the DNA. TRBV21-1 corresponds to a pseudogene. The CDR3 is 15 amino acids. The CDR3 DNA reads TGTGCCAGCAGCAATTTACACAGCTTTAACACTGAAGCTTTCTTT. Encoded protein: CASSNLHSFNTEAFF.

This chain connects TRBV5-1 to TRBJ1-2, with TRBD1 identical over 8 bases. Trimming cost V 0 bases and J 4 bases; bases outside gene matches: 5. Germline V gene sequence: CDR1 SGHRS, CDR2 YFSETQ. The CDR3 has 15 amino acids. CDR3: CASSLGQGAVYGYTF. The CDR3 nucleotides read TGCGCCAGCAGCTTGGGGCAGGGGGCTGTCTATGGCTACACCTTC.

This chain connects TRBV29-1 to TRBJ2-7; 8 bases map to TRBD2. This CDR3 has 18 residues. Germline trimming cut 0 bases from V and 1 base from J; bases unmatched to any gene: 14. Germline V CDR1 and CDR2: SQVTM, ANQGSEA. The CDR3 loop is CSVEDLTLGAGGSYEQYF. The CDR3 DNA follows: TGCAGCGTTGAAGATCTTACCCTTGGGGCGGGGGGATCCTACGAGCAGTACTTC.

This clone was found once. The chain has TRBV2 and TRBJ2-3; tentatively, D is TRBD1 (5 bases). V lost 2 bases, J lost 4 bases, and 16 bases lay in between. This CDR3 is 16 amino acids long. Germline CDR1 is SNHLY and CDR2 is FYNNEI. The CDR3 loop is CASSENPAGRSDTQYF. The CDR3 DNA is TGTGCCAGCAGTGAAAACCCGGCAGGGCGATCAGATACGCAGTATTTT.

The chain links TRBV29-1 to TRBJ2-1; D may be TRBD1 or TRBD2 (5 bases each). The germline V and J ends were trimmed by 3 bases and 1 base, with 10 bases remaining between them. This CDR3 is 14 amino acids long. Germline V gene lookup returns CDR1 SQVTM and CDR2 ANQGSEA. The CDR3 loop reads CSVDQGESYNEQFF. The CDR3 DNA reads as TGCAGCGTTGACCAGGGAGAGTCCTACAATGAGCAGTTCTTC.

This sequence joins TRBV4-2 and TRBJ1-2; weak D call: TRBD1 (5 bases). Germline V gene data show CDR1 as LGHNA and CDR2 as YNFKEQ. The length of the CDR3 is 13 residues. Trimming stripped 1 base from V and 5 bases from J, with 8 bases between. In nucleotides, the CDR3 is TGTGCCAGCAGCCAAGTGGGGGGGTATGGCTACACCTTC. Translated, it gives CASSQVGGYGYTF.

The chain links TRBV7-2 to TRBJ2-5; D gene ambiguous. Trimming stripped 5 bases from V and 0 bases from J, with 13 bases between. The CDR3 length is 15 residues. The germline CDR1 and CDR2 sequences are SGHTA and FQGNSA. In nucleotides, the CDR3 is TGTGCCAGCAGCCGCCAAATCCTAAACCAAGAGACCCAGTACTTC. Amino acids: CASSRQILNQETQYF.